This passage covers 7 T cell receptor beta chains from one sample sequenced in a study of early T cells in non-severe SARS-CoV-2 infection. TCRdb re-analysed the 5' RACE reads in MiXCR, keeping a single row per CDR3 protein. This sample has 48,000 or so distinct CDR3 sequences, with 6% to 8% found just once. The source was whole blood, collected at baseline. Receptors were obtained from an adult who was a healthcare worker with PCR-confirmed SARS-CoV-2 infection or an uninfected control (not recorded which).

There are many counts of this clonotype. The chain couples TRBV19 to TRBJ2-2, with D unclear. CDR1 is LNHDA, CDR2 SQIVND, per germline (reference sequence). This CDR3 is 15 amino acids long. The V gene lost 5 bases and the J gene lost 0 bases, with 10 bases spanning the gap. In DNA, the CDR3 is TGTGCCAGTAGTCCCCGGACGGCGAACACCGGGGAGCTGTTTTTT. Amino acid sequence: CASSPRTANTGELFF.

At least ten counts were recorded for this clonotype. The chain uses TRBV13 and TRBJ1-1; 7 nucleotides agree with TRBD1. Germline V gene lookup returns CDR1 PRHDT and CDR2 FYEKMQ (reference sequence). The V gene end was trimmed by 4 bases and the J gene end by 1 base; junction bases not matched to a gene: 0. The CDR3 length is 13 residues. CDR3 DNA sequence: TGTGCCAGCAGCTACAGGGGGAACACTGAAGCTTTCTTT. This translates into CASSYRGNTEAFF.

This clonotype appeared a few times. This sequence joins TRBV6-6 and TRBJ2-3, with 11 bases fitting TRBD1. Losses at the gene ends were 2 bases for V and 0 bases for J; bases not matched to a gene: 10. The CDR3 contains 19 residues. Germline V gives CDR1 MNHNY, CDR2 SVGAGI (reference sequence). Here the CDR3 reads CASSYLFRTGGISTDTQYF. The DNA for the CDR3 is TGTGCCAGCAGTTACCTTTTCCGGACAGGGGGCATAAGCACAGATACGCAGTATTTT.

This clonotype was counted many times. The chain combines TRBV27 with TRBJ2-5, with D unclear. In germline, CDR1 is MNHEY, CDR2 SMNVEV (reference sequence). This CDR3 is built from 16 residues. Trimming left V 5 bases short and J 2 bases short, with 18 bases between. CDR3 sequence reads: CASSPRPGFSQETQYF. The CDR3 coding sequence is TGTGCCAGCAGTCCCCGCCCGGGTTTTTCGCAAGAGACCCAGTACTTC.

This clonotype was found many times. V gene TRBV7-6 combines with J gene TRBJ2-1, with D tentatively TRBD1 (6 bases). Per the germline V gene, CDR1 is SGHVS and CDR2 is FNYEAQ. The CDR3 totals 16 residues. The V and J ends lost 1 base and 3 bases respectively, with 13 bases between them. DNA of the CDR3: TGTGCCAGCAGCTTAGTCGCAGGGGTGGGCTACAATGAGCAGTTCTTC. Protein product: CASSLVAGVGYNEQFF.

The chain combines TRBV20-1 with TRBJ1-4, with 8 nucleotides matching TRBD1. V dropped 1 base and J dropped 8; count of bases not matched to a gene: 6. CDR3 size: 14 residues. Germline lookup yields CDR1 DFQATT and CDR2 SNEGSKA (reference sequence). CDR3 coding DNA: TGCAGTGCTAGAGCAAGGACAGGGAGAGAAAAACTGTTTTTT. Protein: CSARARTGREKLFF.

The chain employs TRBV7-2 and TRBJ2-1; 8 bases map to TRBD1. CDR1 is SGHTA, CDR2 FQGNSA, per germline. V shed 4 bases, J shed 0 bases, and the junction held 5 bases outside the gene matches. The CDR3 covers 16 residues. CDR3: CASSSSGTGSYNEQFF. DNA for the CDR3: TGTGCCAGCAGCTCTTCCGGGACAGGCTCCTACAATGAGCAGTTCTTC.